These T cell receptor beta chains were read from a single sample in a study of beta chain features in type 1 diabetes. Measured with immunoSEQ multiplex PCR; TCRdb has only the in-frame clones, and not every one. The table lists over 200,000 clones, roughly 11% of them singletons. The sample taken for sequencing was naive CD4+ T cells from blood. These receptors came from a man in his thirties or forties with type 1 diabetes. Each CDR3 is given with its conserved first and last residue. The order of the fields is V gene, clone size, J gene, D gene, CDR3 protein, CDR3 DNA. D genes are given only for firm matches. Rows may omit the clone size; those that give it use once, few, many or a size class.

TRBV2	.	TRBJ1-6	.	CASSALQRNSPLHF	TGTGCCAGCAGTGCATTGCAGAGGAATTCACCCCTCCACTTT
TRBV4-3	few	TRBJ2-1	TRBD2	CASSQEASGGGEQFF	TGCGCCAGCAGCCAAGAGGCTAGCGGGGGGGGAGAGCAGTTCTTC
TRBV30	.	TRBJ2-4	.	CAWSPGHNIQYF	TGTGCCTGGAGTCCGGGACATAACATTCAGTACTTC
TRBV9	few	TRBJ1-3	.	CASSASGVSGNTIYF	TGTGCCAGCAGCGCGAGCGGGGTCTCTGGAAACACCATATATTTT
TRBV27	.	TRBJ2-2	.	CASSLSPAGYAGELFF	TGTGCCAGCAGTTTATCGCCGGCAGGGTATGCCGGGGAGCTGTTTTTT
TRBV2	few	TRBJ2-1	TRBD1	CASTGTEYNEQFF	TGTGCCAGTACCGGGACAGAGTACAATGAGCAGTTCTTC
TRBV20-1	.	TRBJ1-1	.	CSADGGTGAFF	TGCAGTGCAGACGGTGGAACGGGAGCTTTCTTT
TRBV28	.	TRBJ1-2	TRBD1	CASSSWTGNTF	TGTGCCAGCAGTTCCTGGACAGGGAACACCTTC
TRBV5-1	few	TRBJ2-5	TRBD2	CASSEVAGSQETQYF	TGCGCCAGCAGCGAGGTAGCGGGGAGTCAAGAGACCCAGTACTTC
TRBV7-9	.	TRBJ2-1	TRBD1	CASSKLSGQGGYNEQFF	TGTGCCAGCAGCAAGTTGTCGGGACAGGGTGGATACAATGAGCAGTTCTTC
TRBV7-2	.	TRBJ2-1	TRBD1	CASSFVRDSGNEQFF	TGTGCCAGCAGCTTCGTCCGGGACAGCGGCAATGAGCAGTTCTTC